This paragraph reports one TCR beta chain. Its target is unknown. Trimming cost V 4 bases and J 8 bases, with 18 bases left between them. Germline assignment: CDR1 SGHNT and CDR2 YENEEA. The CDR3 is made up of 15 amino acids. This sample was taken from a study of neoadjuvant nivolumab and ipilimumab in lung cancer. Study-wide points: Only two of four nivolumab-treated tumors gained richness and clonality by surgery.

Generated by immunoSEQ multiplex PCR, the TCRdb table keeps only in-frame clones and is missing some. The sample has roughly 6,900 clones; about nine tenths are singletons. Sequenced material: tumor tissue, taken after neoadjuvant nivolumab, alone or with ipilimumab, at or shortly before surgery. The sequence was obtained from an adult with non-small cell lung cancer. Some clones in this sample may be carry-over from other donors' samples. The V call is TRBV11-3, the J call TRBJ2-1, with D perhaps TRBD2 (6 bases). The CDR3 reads CASSSDGGGADEQFF. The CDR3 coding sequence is TGTGCCAGCAGCTCAGACGGCGGAGGGGCGGATGAGCAGTTCTTC.